This T cell receptor beta chain comes out of a study of cytomegalovirus exposure and HLA in healthy donors. The wider study: Within an early data release were roughly 90 million unique TCRs drawn from HLA-typed donors.

Study observations and caveats: Fewer N-insertions than the roughly 600-donor mean were reportedly shown by an Asian-associated ancestry cluster in a later analysis. In all likelihood, a cluster of highly shared sequence variants was a sequencing artifact.

The PCR employed 60 Vbeta primers together with 13 Jbeta primers. Assay used: immunoSEQ multiplex PCR; TCRdb lists only in-frame clones, some missing. The sample shows approximately 190,000 clones, approximately 82% of them seen only once. Concerning this clone: Its antigen is currently unknown.

This CDR3 spans 20 amino acids. The V gene's germline CDR1 is MNHNS and CDR2 SASEGT. V was pared by 2 bases and J by 2 bases, with 19 bases of the junction left unmatched. The sequenced material came from PBMCs. The genes are TRBV6-1 and TRBJ2-5; 8 bases line up with TRBD1. The receptor was isolated from a man aged 40-49 years in good health and CMV-seropositive. CDR3: CASSERGPTIRRTGQETQYF. Here the CDR3 DNA reads TGTGCCAGCAGTGAAAGGGGACCGACAATACGACGGACAGGGCAAGAGACCCAGTACTTC.